The 5 T cell receptor beta chains below come from one sample, sequenced in a study of beta chain features in type 1 diabetes. Study findings and constraints: TCRB CDR3 length was moderately but significantly reduced in all four CD4+ subsets of Type 1 diabetes patients.

Expressed TCRB transcripts were sequenced because the isolated RNA had all been reverse transcribed beforehand. Generated by immunoSEQ multiplex PCR, the TCRdb table keeps only in-frame clones and is missing some. The repertoire holds a few hundred thousand clones, 8.5% to 10% seen once, with 0.6% in the top ten. These receptors are not linked to any known antigen. The sample comprised central memory CD4+ T cells from blood. These receptor sequences come from a man aged 25-45 years with type 1 diabetes.

V is TRBV6-5 and J is TRBJ2-1; 9 positions match TRBD1. The germline V gene has CDR1 MNHEY and CDR2 SVGAGI. After removal of 6 bases from V and 7 bases from J, the junction contained 4 bases not matched to a gene. This CDR3 is 13 amino acids long. This chain's CDR3 is CASRLTGGNEQFF. For the CDR3, the DNA is TGTGCCAGCAGATTGACAGGGGGGAATGAGCAGTTCTTC.

This clone was recorded at least ten times. The chain uses TRBV5-4 and TRBJ1-1; D ambiguous. V lost 3 bases to trimming and J lost 0 bases, with 12 bases between them. CDR3 length: 15 amino acids. The V gene's germline CDR1 is SGHNT and CDR2 YYREEE (reference sequence). The CDR3 protein is CASSSRRGLNTEAFF. For the CDR3, the DNA is TGTGCCAGCAGCTCACGACGGGGTTTGAACACTGAAGCTTTCTTT.

This clone was seen a handful of times. The DNA is omitted, as the CDR3 cannot be located on it reliably, and the CDR3 follows TCRdb's listing. The chain couples TRBV28 to TRBJ1-3; TRBD1 is taken as the D call from the table, unchecked against the DNA. Germline lookup yields CDR1 MDHEN and CDR2 SYDVKM. The CDR3 comprises 15 residues, both ends counted. The CDR3 reads CASSTSTGTGNTIYF.

There are many counts of this clone. This rearrangement joins TRBV7-9 to TRBJ2-6, with D unclear. Trimming cost V 4 bases and J 1 base, with 5 bases left between them. The CDR3 totals 14 residues. Germline V CDR1 and CDR2: SEHNR, FQNEAQ (reference sequence). The CDR3 sequence is CASSSLSGANVLTF. For the CDR3, the DNA is TGTGCCAGCAGCTCCTTATCTGGGGCCAACGTCCTGACTTTC.

The chain couples TRBV5-1 to TRBJ2-2; the D gene is possibly TRBD1 (5 bases). The ends were cut back, 0 bases at V and 1 base at J, with 10 bases in the middle. Germline loops: CDR1 SGHRS, CDR2 YFSETQ. This CDR3 has 16 amino acids. The chain's CDR3 is CASSLDSGQNTGELFF. DNA for the CDR3: TGCGCCAGCAGCTTGGACTCAGGGCAGAACACCGGGGAGCTGTTTTTT.